This TCR beta chain was observed in a study of cytomegalovirus exposure and HLA in healthy donors. Study-level points and caveats: As was reported, the HLA-A and HLA-B alleles of most subjects were accurately predicted from TCR beta sequences. Association of under 20,000 TCR beta sequences with HLA alleles was found at 0.05 false discovery rate in a later analysis. Across all donors, roughly uniform sequencing depth was an assumption of the presence/absence analyses.

Remarks on this clone: Its antigen is still unknown.

The PCR used 60 Vbeta and 13 Jbeta primers. Profiling relied on immunoSEQ multiplex PCR, and the TCRdb table lists in-frame clones only, not all of them. The data show around 200,000 clones, about 80% seen once. Unmatched junction bases numbered 2, after V lost 1 base and J lost 3 bases. Germline values: CDR1 SGHAT, CDR2 FQDESV (reference sequence). There are 15 residues in the CDR3. The chain recombines TRBV11-1 with TRBJ2-1, with 8 bases fitting TRBD1. The receptor comes from a woman aged 45-59 years in good health and CMV-seropositive. Sequencing was carried out using PBMCs. CDR3 region: CASSLDDRGYNEQFF. CDR3 coding DNA: TGTGCCAGCAGCTTAGATGACAGGGGCTACAATGAGCAGTTCTTC.